This entry lists 28 T cell receptor beta chains sequenced from one sample in a study of tumor and adjacent non-tumor tissue in lung cancer. RNA was extracted from bulk tissue without any cell sorting. A modified ARM-PCR protocol with three rounds of nested PCR amplified TCRbeta. TCRdb called the multiplex PCR reads again in MiXCR, with one record for every CDR3 protein. The repertoire holds more than 95,000 distinct CDR3 sequences, with approximately 71% as singletons. The sequencing input was lung tumor tissue. These receptors all come from a man younger than 45 with non-small cell lung cancer.

About this clonotype itself: A read error may account for a junction end that differs from germline. The gene calls are TRBV29-1 and TRBJ1-2; D not resolved. Germline V gene data show CDR1 as SQVTM and CDR2 as ANQGSEA. The CDR3 consists of 15 residues. For the CDR3, the DNA is TGCTGCGTTGAAAACAACGAGGGAGCTAACTACGGCTACACCTTC. It yields the protein CCVENNEGANYGYTF.

With regard to this clonotype: A read error is possible here, since a much larger clone lies one base away. V gene TRBV29-1 combines with J gene TRBJ2-7, with a possible D match to TRBD2 (7 bases). CDR1 is SQVTM, CDR2 ANQGSEA, per germline. This CDR3 has 12 residues. CDR3 in amino acids: CSAGGASGELYF. The CDR3 nucleotides are TGCAGCGCTGGGGGGGCTTCAGGCGAGCTGTACTTC.

There are many counts of this clonotype. The chain recombines TRBV12-3 or TRBV12-4 with TRBJ1-6, with D possibly TRBD1 on 5 matching bases. The CDR3 sequence is 13 residues long. The V gene lost 6 bases and the J gene lost 7 bases, with 10 bases spanning the gap. DNA for the CDR3: TGTGCCAGCAGAGGGACGTGGAATTCACCCCTCCACTTT. Its translation: CASRGTWNSPLHF.

In regard to this clonotype: An end of the junction does not agree with germline; a read error may underlie this. This chain links TRBV4-3 with TRBJ1-6; a possible D gene is TRBD1 (5 bases). The CDR3 runs 15 residues. Looked up from germline, CDR1 is LGHNA and CDR2 is YSLEER. Here the CDR3 reads CASSQESGTNSRLHF. In DNA, the CDR3 is TGCGCCAGCAGCCAAGAGTCAGGGACCAACTCACGCCTCCACTTT.

Many counts were recorded for this clonotype. The chain has TRBV12-3 or TRBV12-4 and TRBJ2-1, with D maybe TRBD2 (5 bases). V was shortened by 2 bases and J by 8 bases, with 10 bases between the two germline ends. This CDR3 region has 13 residues. The CDR3 protein is CASSLIEGDEQFF. For the CDR3, the DNA is TGTGCCAGCAGTTTAATAGAGGGAGATGAGCAGTTCTTC.

This clonotype was detected ten times or more. The chain has TRBV6-6 and TRBJ1-6, with 8 positions matching TRBD1. V lost 6 bases, J lost 0 bases, and 7 bases stayed unmatched. Germline assignment: CDR1 MNHNY and CDR2 SVGAGI (reference sequence). The CDR3 loop spans 17 amino acids. CDR3 protein: CASSRQGPSSYNSPLHF. Written as DNA, the CDR3 is TGTGCCAGCAGCCGACAGGGGCCCAGCTCCTATAATTCACCCCTCCACTTT.

J is TRBJ2-2 and V is TRBV20-1; D call uncertain. CDR3 length: 12 residues. Germline V lookup: CDR1 DFQATT, CDR2 SNEGSKA (reference sequence). Trimming took off 3 bases at V and 8 bases at J, with 10 bases between the two ends. CDR3 sequence (DNA): TGCAGTGCTAGGTACACCGGAGGGGAGCTGTTTTTT. Translated: CSARYTGGELFF.

Worth noting for this clonotype: A junction boundary mismatches the germline segment, possibly from a read error. V is TRBV6-5 and J is TRBJ2-1, with 10 bases lining up with TRBD2. CDR1 MNHEY and CDR2 SVGAGI come from the germline V gene. The CDR3 sequence is 17 residues long. CDR3 region: CASNYFGSGRTLNEQFF. Here the CDR3 DNA reads TGTGCCAGCAATTACTTTGGTAGCGGGAGGACTCTCAATGAGCAGTTCTTC.

This chain connects TRBV6-2 or TRBV6-3 to TRBJ1-4; D not resolved. V gave up 2 bases and J gave up 8 bases, with 18 bases separating them. There are 16 residues in the CDR3. Per germline, CDR1 MNHEY and CDR2 SVGEGT. CDR3 DNA sequence: TGTGCCAGCAGTTACGGTGACAACCTGGCGGGAGAAAAACTGTTTTTT. This encodes CASSYGDNLAGEKLFF.

Notes on this clonotype: The junction does not match germline at one end; this may be a read error. The rearrangement uses TRBV12-3 or TRBV12-4 and TRBJ2-6, with D hard to call. The CDR3 length is 17 residues. The CDR3 bases are TGTACCAGCAGTAAGTGGGTGACAACCTCTGGGGCCAACGTCCTGACTTTC. Residues: CTSSKWVTTSGANVLTF.

A note on this clonotype: A much larger clone lies one base from this, so it may be a read error. J is TRBJ2-1 and V is TRBV30; possible D gene TRBD2, 6 bases. CDR3 length equals 11 residues. Trimming pared 7 bases from V and 9 bases from J, leaving 13 bases between. Germline V CDR1 and CDR2: GTSNPN, SVGIG (reference sequence). The CDR3 DNA reads as TGTGCCTTCGGGACTCCCCCTGAGCAGTTCTTC. Translating it yields CAFGTPPEQFF.

In this sample, this clonotype turned up many times. In nucleotides, the CDR3 is TGTGCCAGCAGCCCGAGACTAGCGGGGAACCAAGAGACCCAGTACTTC. Translating it yields CASSPRLAGNQETQYF. This sequence joins TRBV4-2 and TRBJ2-5, with TRBD2 matching over 11 bases. The CDR3 length is 16 residues. Germline trimming cut 4 bases from V and 0 bases from J; bases unmatched to any gene: 4. Germline V CDR1 and CDR2: LGHNA, YNFKEQ.

As regards this clonotype: A much larger clonotype is one base distant, so this may be a read error. The chain employs TRBV20-1 and TRBJ2-1; 12 bases line up with TRBD2. The germline gives CDR1 DFQATT, CDR2 SNEGSKA (reference sequence). Trimming took 3 bases from V and 5 from J; bases not matched to a gene: 8. The CDR3 runs 16 residues. CDR3 region: CSARGGLAGINNEQFF. CDR3 coding DNA: TGCAGTGCTAGGGGAGGACTAGCGGGAATCAACAATGAGCAGTTCTTC.

V usage is TRBV6-5 and J usage is TRBJ2-1; weak D call: TRBD2 (6 bases). The CDR3 extends over 14 amino acids. CDR1 and CDR2 (germline): MNHEY, SVGAGI. V lost 5 bases to trimming and J lost 9 bases, with 17 bases between them. DNA of the CDR3: TGTGCCAGCAGTACCCAGGGACTTGTTGTTGAGCAGTTCTTC. Amino acid sequence: CASSTQGLVVEQFF.

As concerns this clonotype: The germline gene is not matched at one end of the junction; a read error may be the cause. V usage is TRBV25-1 and J usage is TRBJ2-7; the match to TRBD1 covers 8 bases. The CDR3 spans 14 residues. The germline V gene encodes CDR1 MGHDK and CDR2 SYGVNS. This CDR3 is CASRTRQGICEQYF. The CDR3 DNA sequence: TGTGCTAGCAGAACTAGACAGGGGATCTGCGAGCAGTACTTC.

With respect to this clonotype: The junction departs from germline at one end; a sequencing error may be responsible. The chain joins TRBV12-3 or TRBV12-4 to TRBJ2-2, with a possible D match to TRBD1 (5 bases). CDR3 size: 17 residues. The CDR3 loop is CDSSFWTRVQNTGELFF. CDR3 coding DNA: TGTGACAGCAGTTTTTGGACAAGGGTGCAAAACACCGGGGAGCTGTTTTTT.

This clonotype showed up just once. The chain links TRBV20-1 to TRBJ1-1; no clear D gene. The V end was cut by 6 bases, the J end by 6 bases, with 11 bases between. CDR1 is DFQATT, CDR2 SNEGSKA, per germline (reference sequence). The CDR3 is made up of 11 amino acids. This CDR3 reads CSATAEPEAFF. The CDR3, as DNA: TGCAGTGCCACGGCAGAGCCTGAAGCTTTCTTT.

Worth noting for this clonotype: A much larger clone lies one base from this, so it may be a read error. The V gene is TRBV20-1, the J gene TRBJ2-5; possible D gene TRBD2, 5 bases. This CDR3 spans 13 amino acids. Germline values: CDR1 DFQATT, CDR2 SNEGSKA (reference sequence). The CDR3 nucleotides read TGCAGTGCTAGAGGCAACAGTGGGGAGACCCAGTGCTTC. As protein: CSARGNSGETQCF.

About this clonotype itself: The junction departs from germline at one end; a sequencing error may be responsible. The genes are TRBV4-1 and TRBJ1-5; D remains ambiguous. This CDR3 is 15 amino acids long. Looked up from germline, CDR1 is MGHRA and CDR2 is YSYEKL. CDR3 DNA sequence: TGCGTCAGCAGCCAAGAACTAGGAAGCAATCAGCCCCAGCATTTT. It specifies CVSSQELGSNQPQHF.

On this clonotype: An end of the junction differs from the germline gene, which may be a read error. This rearrangement joins TRBV20-1 to TRBJ2-1; possibly TRBD2 for D (6 bases). The length of the CDR3 is 14 residues. Per the germline V gene, CDR1 is DFQATT and CDR2 is SNEGSKA (reference sequence). The CDR3 DNA sequence: TGCAGCGCGCCCGGGATTAGCGGCGACAATGAACAGTTCTTC. Translation: CSAPGISGDNEQFF.

This clonotype was seen a few times. A read error may produce the germline difference seen at one junction end. The CDR3 is CASSPGAAAIF. The CDR3 bases are TGTGCCAGCAGTCCCGGGGCGGCGGCTATTTTT. The chain joins TRBV7-3 to TRBJ1-3; D possibly corresponds to TRBD1 (5 bases). CDR3 length: 11 residues. Germline V gives CDR1 SGHTA, CDR2 FQGTGA. Complete variable domain (other parts from reference TRBV7-3 and TRBJ1-3): GAGVSQTPSNKVTEKGKYVELRCDPISGHTALYWYRQSLGQGPEFLIYFQGTGAADDSGLPNDRFFAVRPEGSVSTLKIQRTERGDSAVYLCASSPGAAAIFGEGSWLTVV.

This clonotype was seen a handful of times. The chain has TRBV4-2 and TRBJ2-7; 12 bases map to TRBD2. CDR1 and CDR2 from the germline V gene are LGHNA and YNFKEQ. CDR3 length equals 16 residues. CDR3 region: CVSSLEVTSGSLEQYF. The CDR3 region has the DNA TGTGTCAGTAGCCTCGAGGTGACTAGCGGGAGTTTAGAGCAGTACTTC.

On this clonotype: A read error may be the cause here, since a much bigger clone is one base away. The chain carries TRBV6-5 and TRBJ2-7, with 9 bases lining up with TRBD2. Germline CDR1 reads MNHEY; CDR2 reads SVGAGI. V shed 4 bases, J shed 3 bases, and the junction held 10 bases outside the gene matches. The CDR3 runs to 16 residues. This CDR3 reads CASSFSGTSISYEQYF. In DNA form, the CDR3 reads TGTGCCAGCAGTTTCTCCGGGACTAGCATTAGCTACGAGCAGTACTTC.

Concerning this clonotype itself: This may be a read error: a much more frequent sequence differs by one nucleotide. The V gene is TRBV29-1, the J gene TRBJ1-2, with D possibly TRBD1 on 6 matching bases. V lost 7 bases and J lost 10, with 16 bases in between. Germline CDR1 is SQVTM and CDR2 is ANQGSEA. This CDR3 is built from 11 residues. This chain's CDR3 is CSGEGGNDYTF. DNA for the CDR3: TGCAGCGGGGAGGGGGGGAATGACTACACCTTC.

On this clonotype: The conserved closing phenylalanine or tryptophan is absent in this CDR3, likely reflecting a read error. The J gene is TRBJ2-5, the V gene TRBV6-2 or TRBV6-3, with a possible D match to TRBD2 (5 bases). The germline V gene encodes CDR1 MNHEY and CDR2 SVGEGT. CDR3 length: 15 residues. V was pared by 7 bases and J by 3 bases, with 18 bases between. The CDR3 loop reads CASTTPEGIEETQYL. CDR3 DNA sequence: TGTGCCAGCACCACCCCTGAGGGTATTGAAGAGACCCAGTACCTC.

The sample holds a few counts of this clonotype. J is TRBJ1-1 and V is TRBV6-6; possible D gene TRBD1, 5 bases. V was pared by 0 bases and J by 10 bases, with 21 bases between. The CDR3 consists of 16 residues. The germline CDR1 and CDR2 sequences are MNHNY and SVGAGI (reference sequence). CDR3 bases: TGTGCCAGCAGTTACTCGAGCGGGGGACCGGACGCTGGAGCTTTCTTT. This sequence encodes CASSYSSGGPDAGAFF.

In this sample, this clonotype turned up a few times. An end of the junction does not agree with germline; a read error may underlie this. The chain has TRBV20-1 and TRBJ2-3; maybe TRBD2 (6 bases). The CDR3 has 13 residues. Germline lookup yields CDR1 DFQATT and CDR2 SNEGSKA (reference sequence). The CDR3: CSARERGTDTEYF. The CDR3 coding sequence is TGCAGTGCTAGAGAGCGGGGCACAGATACGGAGTATTTT.

The V call is TRBV20-1, the J call TRBJ2-7; D is possibly TRBD2 (5 bases). The CDR3 contains 14 residues. Trimming left V 3 bases short and J 5 bases short, with 17 bases between. Germline CDR1 reads DFQATT; CDR2 reads SNEGSKA (reference sequence). Written as DNA, the CDR3 is TGCAGTGCTAGGTCAGTCGGGGTGGCAAACGAGCAGTACTTC. Translation: CSARSVGVANEQYF.